This T cell receptor beta chain is drawn from a study of OX40 agonist ivuxolimab in advanced cancers. The protocol was immunoSEQ multiplex PCR, while the TCRdb copy is restricted to in-frame clones and leaves out a portion. This sample has some 45,000 clones; more than 80% occur once, and the top ten carry about a sixth. V was trimmed by 0 bases and J by 3 bases, leaving 18 bases between them. The CDR3 consists of 18 residues. CDR1 and CDR2 (germline): MNHNS, SASEGT. This specimen consisted of CD4+ or CD8+ T cells sorted from blood, obtained in a trial of the OX40 agonist ivuxolimab. The TCR originated in an adult with an advanced solid tumor such as melanoma, head and neck, liver or kidney cancer. The rearrangement uses TRBV6-1 and TRBJ1-3; D possibly corresponds to TRBD1 (6 bases). Here the CDR3 DNA reads TGTGCCAGCAGTGAAGCTGAGAGGGGGTATAGATATGGAAACACCATATATTTT. Its protein is CASSEAERGYRYGNTIYF.